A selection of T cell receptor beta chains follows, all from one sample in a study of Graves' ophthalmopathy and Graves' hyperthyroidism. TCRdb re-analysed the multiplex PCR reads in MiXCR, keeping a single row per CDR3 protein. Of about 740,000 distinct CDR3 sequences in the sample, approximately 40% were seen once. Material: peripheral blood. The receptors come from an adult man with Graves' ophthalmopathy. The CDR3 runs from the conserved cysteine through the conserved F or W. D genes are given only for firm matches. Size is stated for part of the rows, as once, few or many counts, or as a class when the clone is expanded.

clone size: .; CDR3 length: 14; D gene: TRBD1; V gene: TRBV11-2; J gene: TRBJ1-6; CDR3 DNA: TGTGCCAGCAGCCAGGACAGGTATAATTCACCCCTCCACTTT; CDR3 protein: CASSQDRYNSPLHF
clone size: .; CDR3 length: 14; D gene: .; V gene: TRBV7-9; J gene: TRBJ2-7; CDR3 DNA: TGTGCCAGCAGCTTAGCGGGAGTGGTTAACGAGCAGTACTTC; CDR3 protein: CASSLAGVVNEQYF
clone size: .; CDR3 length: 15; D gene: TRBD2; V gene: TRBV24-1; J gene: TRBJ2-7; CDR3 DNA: TGTGCCAGCGCTCGACTAGCTATAAACTCCTACGAGCAGTACTTC; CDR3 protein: CASARLAINSYEQYF
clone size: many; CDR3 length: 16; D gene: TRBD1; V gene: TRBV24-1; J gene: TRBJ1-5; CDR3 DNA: TGTGCCACCAGTGGTACTACCGGGACAGGTAAACAGCCCCAGCATTTT; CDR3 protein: CATSGTTGTGKQPQHF
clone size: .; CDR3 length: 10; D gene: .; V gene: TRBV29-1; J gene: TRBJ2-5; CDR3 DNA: TGCAGCGTTGGAGTGGCAGGGCTGTACTTC; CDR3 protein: CSVGVAGLYF
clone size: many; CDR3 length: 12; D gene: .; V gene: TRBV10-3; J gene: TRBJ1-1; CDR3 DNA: TGTGCCATGAATTCAGGGAACACTGAAGCTTTCTTT; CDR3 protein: CAMNSGNTEAFF
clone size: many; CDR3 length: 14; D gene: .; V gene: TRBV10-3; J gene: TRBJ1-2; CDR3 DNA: TGTGCCATCAGTGGGTACAGGGAAGACTATGGCTACACCTTC; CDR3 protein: CAISGYREDYGYTF
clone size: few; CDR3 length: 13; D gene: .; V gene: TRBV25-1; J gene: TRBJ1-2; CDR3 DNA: TGTGCCAGCAAGGGGGAGCTCAGGGATGGCTACACCTTC; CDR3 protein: CASKGELRDGYTF
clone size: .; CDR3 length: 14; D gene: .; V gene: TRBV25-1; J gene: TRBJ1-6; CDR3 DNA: TGTGCCAGTTGGGCGGGACAACATAATTCACCCCTCCACTTT; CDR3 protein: CASWAGQHNSPLHF
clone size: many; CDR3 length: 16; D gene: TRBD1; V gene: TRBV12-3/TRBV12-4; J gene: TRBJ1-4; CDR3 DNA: TGTGCCAGCAGTTTAGTCTCTCCGGGACAGGGCGGAAAACTGTTTTTT; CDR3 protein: CASSLVSPGQGGKLFF
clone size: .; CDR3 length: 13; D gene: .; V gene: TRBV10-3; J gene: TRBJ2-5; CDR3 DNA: TGTGCCATCAGTTACAGGAGAAGAGAGACCCAGTACTTC; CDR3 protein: CAISYRRRETQYF
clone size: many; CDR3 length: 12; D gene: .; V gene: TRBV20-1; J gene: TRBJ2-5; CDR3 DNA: TGCAGTGCTAGTCCGGTGCAAGAGACCCAGTACTTC; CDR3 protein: CSASPVQETQYF
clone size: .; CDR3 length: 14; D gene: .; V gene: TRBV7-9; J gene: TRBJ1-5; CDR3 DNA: TGTGCCAGCAGCTTGTTTAGGATGAATCAGCCCCAGCATTTT; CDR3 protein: CASSLFRMNQPQHF
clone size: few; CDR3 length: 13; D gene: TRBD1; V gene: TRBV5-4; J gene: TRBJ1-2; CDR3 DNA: TGTGCCAGCAGCACACAGGGGGTAGGAGGCTACACCTTC; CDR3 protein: CASSTQGVGGYTF
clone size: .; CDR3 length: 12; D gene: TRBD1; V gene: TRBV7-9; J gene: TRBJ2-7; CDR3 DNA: TGTGCCAGCGGGACAGGGGGCGGCGAGCAGTACTTC; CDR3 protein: CASGTGGGEQYF
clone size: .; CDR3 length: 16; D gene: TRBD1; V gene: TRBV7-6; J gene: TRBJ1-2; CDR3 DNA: TGTGCCAGCAGCGTTGACCCCTGGACAGGCGAAGGCGGCTACACCTTC; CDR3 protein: CASSVDPWTGEGGYTF
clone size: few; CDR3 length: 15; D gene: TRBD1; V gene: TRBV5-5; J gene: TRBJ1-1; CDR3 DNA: TGTGCCAGCAGCATTACGGGACAGACGGGGACTGAAGCTTTCTTT; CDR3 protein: CASSITGQTGTEAFF
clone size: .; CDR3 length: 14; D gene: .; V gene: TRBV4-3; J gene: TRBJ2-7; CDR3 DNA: TGCGCCAGCAGTGAAGGGTACTGGGCGAGCGAGCAGTACTTC; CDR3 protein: CASSEGYWASEQYF
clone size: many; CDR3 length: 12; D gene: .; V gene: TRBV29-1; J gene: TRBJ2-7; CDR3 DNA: TGCAGCGTAGCCGGGACAATGGGAGAGCAGTACTTC; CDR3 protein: CSVAGTMGEQYF
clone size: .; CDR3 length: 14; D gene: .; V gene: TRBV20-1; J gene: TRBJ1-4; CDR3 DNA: TGCAGTGCTAGCGTCCGGGCTGGAGGTGAAAAACTGTTTTTT; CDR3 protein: CSASVRAGGEKLFF
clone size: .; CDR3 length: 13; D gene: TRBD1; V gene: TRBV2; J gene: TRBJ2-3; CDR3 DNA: TGTGCCAGCGGACAGGGTCAAACAGATACGCAGTATTTT; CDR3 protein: CASGQGQTDTQYF
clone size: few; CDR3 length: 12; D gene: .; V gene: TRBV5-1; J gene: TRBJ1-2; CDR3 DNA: TGTGCCAGCAGCTTGAATGGATTTGGCTACACCTTC; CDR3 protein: CASSLNGFGYTF
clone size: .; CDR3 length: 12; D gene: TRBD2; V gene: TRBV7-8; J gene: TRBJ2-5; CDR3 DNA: TGTGCCAGCGGCCGACTAGCGGAGACCCAGTACTTC; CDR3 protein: CASGRLAETQYF
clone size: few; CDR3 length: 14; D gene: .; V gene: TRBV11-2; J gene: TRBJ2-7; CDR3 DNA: TGTGCCAGCAGAAAGCCAGGGGGGTCCTACGAGCAGTACTTC; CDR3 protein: CASRKPGGSYEQYF
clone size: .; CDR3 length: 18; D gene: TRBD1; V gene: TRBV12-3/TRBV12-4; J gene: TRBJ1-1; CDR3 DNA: TGTGCCGGCAGTACCAGACAGGGATGGGGTCGAATGAACACTGAAGCTTTCTTT; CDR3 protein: CAGSTRQGWGRMNTEAFF